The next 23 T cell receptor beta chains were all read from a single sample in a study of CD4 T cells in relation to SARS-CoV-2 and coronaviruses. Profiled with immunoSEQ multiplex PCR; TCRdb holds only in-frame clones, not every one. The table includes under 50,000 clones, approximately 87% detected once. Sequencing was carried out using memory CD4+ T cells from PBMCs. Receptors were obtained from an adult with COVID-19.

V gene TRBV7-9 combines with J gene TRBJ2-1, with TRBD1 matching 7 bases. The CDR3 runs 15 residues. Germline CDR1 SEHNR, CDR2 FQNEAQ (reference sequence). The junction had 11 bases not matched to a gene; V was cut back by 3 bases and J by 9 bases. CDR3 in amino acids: CASSFRQGVIGEQFF. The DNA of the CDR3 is TGTGCCAGCAGCTTTCGACAGGGCGTAATCGGTGAGCAGTTCTTC.

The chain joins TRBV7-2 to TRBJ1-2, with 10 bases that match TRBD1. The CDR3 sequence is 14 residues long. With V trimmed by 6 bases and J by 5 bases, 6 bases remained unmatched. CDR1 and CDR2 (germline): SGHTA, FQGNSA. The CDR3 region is CASSWAGQGYGYTF. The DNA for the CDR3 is TGTGCCAGCAGTTGGGCGGGACAGGGGTATGGCTACACCTTC.

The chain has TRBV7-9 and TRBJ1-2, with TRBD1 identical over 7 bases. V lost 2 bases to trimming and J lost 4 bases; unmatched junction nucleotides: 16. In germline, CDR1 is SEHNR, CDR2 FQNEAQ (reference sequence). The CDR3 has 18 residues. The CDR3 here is CASSLSHVTGFVSYGYTF. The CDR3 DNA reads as TGTGCCAGCAGCTTATCACATGTGACAGGGTTCGTTAGCTATGGCTACACCTTC.

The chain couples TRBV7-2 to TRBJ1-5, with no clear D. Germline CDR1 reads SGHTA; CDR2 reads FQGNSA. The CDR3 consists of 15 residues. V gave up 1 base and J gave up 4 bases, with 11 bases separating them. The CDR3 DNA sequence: TGTGCCAGCAGCTTAGATCTTATGGGGAATCAGCCCCAGCATTTT. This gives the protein CASSLDLMGNQPQHF. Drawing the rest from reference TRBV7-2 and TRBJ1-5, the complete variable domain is GAGVSQSPSNKVTEKGKDVELRCDPISGHTALYWYRQSLGQGLEFLIYFQGNSAPDKSGLPSDRFSAERTGGSVSTLTIQRTQQEDSAVYLCASSLDLMGNQPQHFGDGTRLSIL.

The CDR3 here is CASSEGDLSNQPQHF. Written as DNA, the CDR3 is TGTGCCAGCAGTGAAGGGGATCTTAGCAATCAGCCCCAGCATTTT. The V gene is TRBV6-1, the J gene TRBJ1-5; D unclear. The germline V gene encodes CDR1 MNHNS and CDR2 SASEGT. Trimming left V 1 base short and J 0 bases short, with 7 bases between. This CDR3 contains 15 residues.

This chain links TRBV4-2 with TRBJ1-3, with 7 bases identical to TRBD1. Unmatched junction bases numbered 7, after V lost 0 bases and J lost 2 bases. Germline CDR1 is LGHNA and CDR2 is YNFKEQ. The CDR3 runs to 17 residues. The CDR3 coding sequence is TGTGCCAGCAGCCAAGACCCAAAGACAGGGACTGGAAACACCATATATTTT. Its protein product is CASSQDPKTGTGNTIYF.

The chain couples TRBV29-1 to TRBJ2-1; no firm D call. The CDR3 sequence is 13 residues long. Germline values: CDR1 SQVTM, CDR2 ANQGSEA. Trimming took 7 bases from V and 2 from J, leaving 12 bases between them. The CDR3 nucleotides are TGCAGCGGCGGTCGGGCAGCCTACAATGAGCAGTTCTTC. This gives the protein CSGGRAAYNEQFF.

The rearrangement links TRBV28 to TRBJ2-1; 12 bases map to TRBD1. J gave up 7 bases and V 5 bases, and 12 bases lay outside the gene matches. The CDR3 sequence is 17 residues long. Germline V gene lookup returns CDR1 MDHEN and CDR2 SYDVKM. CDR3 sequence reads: CASSPGTGGRGRNEQFF. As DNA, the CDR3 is TGTGCCAGCAGTCCCGGGACAGGGGGCCGGGGAAGGAATGAGCAGTTCTTC.

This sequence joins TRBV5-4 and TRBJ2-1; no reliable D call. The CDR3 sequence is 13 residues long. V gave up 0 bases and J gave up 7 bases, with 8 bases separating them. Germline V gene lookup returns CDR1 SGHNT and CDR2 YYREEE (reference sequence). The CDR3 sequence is CASSLDRLNEQFF. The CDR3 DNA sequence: TGTGCCAGCAGCTTGGACCGGTTGAATGAGCAGTTCTTC.

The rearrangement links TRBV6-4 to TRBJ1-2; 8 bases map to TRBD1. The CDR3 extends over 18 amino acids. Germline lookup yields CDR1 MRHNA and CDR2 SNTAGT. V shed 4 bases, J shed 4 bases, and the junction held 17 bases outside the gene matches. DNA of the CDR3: TGTGCCAGCAGTGTCTACACAGGGGGGATTGGGTACGGCTATGGCTACACCTTC. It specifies CASSVYTGGIGYGYGYTF.

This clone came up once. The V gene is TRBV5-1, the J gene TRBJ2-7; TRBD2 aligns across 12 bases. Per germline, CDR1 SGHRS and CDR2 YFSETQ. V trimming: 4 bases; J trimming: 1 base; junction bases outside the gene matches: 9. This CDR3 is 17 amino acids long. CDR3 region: CASSPPALAGGSYEQYF. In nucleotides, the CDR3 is TGCGCCAGCAGCCCCCCTGCTCTAGCGGGGGGGTCCTACGAGCAGTACTTC.

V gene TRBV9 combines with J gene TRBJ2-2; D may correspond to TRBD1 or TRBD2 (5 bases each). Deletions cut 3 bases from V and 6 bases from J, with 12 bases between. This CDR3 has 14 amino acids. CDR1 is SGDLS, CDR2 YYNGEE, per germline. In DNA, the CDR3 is TGTGCCAGCAGCGCGGGACCCTATGCCGGGGAGCTGTTTTTT. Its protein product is CASSAGPYAGELFF.

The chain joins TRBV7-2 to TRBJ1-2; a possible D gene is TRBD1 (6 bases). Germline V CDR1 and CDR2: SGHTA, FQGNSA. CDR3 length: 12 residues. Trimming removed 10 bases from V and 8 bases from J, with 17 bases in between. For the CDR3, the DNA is TGTGCCAACTCACAGGGTGTGGGCGGCTACACCTTC. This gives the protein CANSQGVGGYTF.

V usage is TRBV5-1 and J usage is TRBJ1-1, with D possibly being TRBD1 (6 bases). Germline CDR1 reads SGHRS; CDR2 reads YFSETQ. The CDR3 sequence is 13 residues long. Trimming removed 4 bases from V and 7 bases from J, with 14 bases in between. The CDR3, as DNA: TGCGCCAGCAGCCCCGGGGGAGGGGGTGAAGCTTTCTTT. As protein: CASSPGGGGEAFF.

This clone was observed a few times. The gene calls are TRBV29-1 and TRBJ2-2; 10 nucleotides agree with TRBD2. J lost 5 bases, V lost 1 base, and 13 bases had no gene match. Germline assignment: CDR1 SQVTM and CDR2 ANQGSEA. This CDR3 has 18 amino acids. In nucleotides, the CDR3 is TGCAGCGTTGAAGGAGTCATAGCGGGGGGCCCCAGGACCGGGGAGCTGTTTTTT. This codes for CSVEGVIAGGPRTGELFF.

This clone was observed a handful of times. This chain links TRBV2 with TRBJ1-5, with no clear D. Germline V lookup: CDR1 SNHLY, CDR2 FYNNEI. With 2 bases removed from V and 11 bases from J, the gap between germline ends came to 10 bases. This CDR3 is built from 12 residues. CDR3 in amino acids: CASSERARAQHF. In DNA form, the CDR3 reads TGTGCCAGCAGTGAACGGGCTAGGGCCCAGCATTTT. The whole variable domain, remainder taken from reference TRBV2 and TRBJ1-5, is EPEVTQTPSHQVTQMGQEVILRCVPISNHLYFYWYRQILGQKVEFLVSFYNNEISEKSEIFDDQFSVERPDGSNFTLKIRSTKLEDSAMYFCASSERARAQHFGDGTRLSIL.

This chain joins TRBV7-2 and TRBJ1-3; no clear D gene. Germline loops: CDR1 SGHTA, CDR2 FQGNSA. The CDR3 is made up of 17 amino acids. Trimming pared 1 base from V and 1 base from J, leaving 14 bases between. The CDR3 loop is CASSLVGGLLSGNTIYF. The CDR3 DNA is TGTGCCAGCAGCTTAGTGGGCGGTCTTCTGTCTGGAAACACCATATATTTT. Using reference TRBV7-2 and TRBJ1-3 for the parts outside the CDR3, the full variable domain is GAGVSQSPSNKVTEKGKDVELRCDPISGHTALYWYRQSLGQGLEFLIYFQGNSAPDKSGLPSDRFSAERTGGSVSTLTIQRTQQEDSAVYLCASSLVGGLLSGNTIYFGEGSWLTVV.

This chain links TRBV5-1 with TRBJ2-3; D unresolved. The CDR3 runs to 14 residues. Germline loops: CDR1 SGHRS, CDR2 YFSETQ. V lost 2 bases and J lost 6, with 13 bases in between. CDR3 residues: CASSFTRARDTQYF. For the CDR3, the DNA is TGCGCCAGCAGCTTCACCCGTGCCCGGGATACGCAGTATTTT.

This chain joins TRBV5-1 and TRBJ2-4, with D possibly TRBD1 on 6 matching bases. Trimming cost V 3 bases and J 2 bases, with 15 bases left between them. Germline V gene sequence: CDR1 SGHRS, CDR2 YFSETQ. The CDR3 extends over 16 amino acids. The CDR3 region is CASSSGVGTTKNIQYF. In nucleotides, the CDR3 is TGCGCCAGCAGCTCCGGAGTGGGGACAACCAAAAACATTCAGTACTTC. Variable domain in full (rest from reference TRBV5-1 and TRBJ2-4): KAGVTQTPRYLIKTRGQQVTLSCSPISGHRSVSWYQQTPGQGLQFLFEYFSETQRNKGNFPGRFSGRQFSNSRSEMNVSTLELGDSALYLCASSSGVGTTKNIQYFGAGTRLSVL.

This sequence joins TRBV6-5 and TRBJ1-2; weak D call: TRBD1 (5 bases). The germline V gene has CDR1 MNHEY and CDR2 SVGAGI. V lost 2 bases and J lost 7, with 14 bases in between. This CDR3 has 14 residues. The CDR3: CASSYGSGLGGYTF. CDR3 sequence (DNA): TGTGCCAGCAGTTACGGATCAGGGTTGGGTGGCTACACCTTC.

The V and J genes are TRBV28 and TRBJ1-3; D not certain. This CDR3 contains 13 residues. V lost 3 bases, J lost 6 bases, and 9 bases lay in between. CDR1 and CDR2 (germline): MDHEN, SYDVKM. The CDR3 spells CASSFPVTNTIYF. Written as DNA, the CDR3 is TGTGCCAGCAGTTTCCCCGTGACAAACACCATATATTTT.

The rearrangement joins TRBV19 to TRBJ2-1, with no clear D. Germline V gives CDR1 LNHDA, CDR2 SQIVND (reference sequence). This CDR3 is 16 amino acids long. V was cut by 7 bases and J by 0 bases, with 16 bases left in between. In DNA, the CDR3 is TGTGCCAGTACCCCCCAAGGAAGCTCCTCCTACAATGAGCAGTTCTTC. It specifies CASTPQGSSSYNEQFF. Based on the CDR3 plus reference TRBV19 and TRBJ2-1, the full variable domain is DGGITQSPKYLFRKEGQNVTLSCEQNLNHDAMYWYRQDPGQGLRLIYYSQIVNDFQKGDIAEGYSVSREKKESFPLTVTSAQKNPTAFYLCASTPQGSSSYNEQFFGPGTRLTVL.

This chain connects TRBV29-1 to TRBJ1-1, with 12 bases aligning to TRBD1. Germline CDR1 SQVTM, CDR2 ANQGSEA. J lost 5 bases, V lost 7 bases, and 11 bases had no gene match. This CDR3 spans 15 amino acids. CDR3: CSGERDRGRGTEAFF. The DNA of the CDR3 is TGCAGCGGGGAGAGGGACAGGGGGCGCGGTACTGAAGCTTTCTTT.